One sample yielded the 31 T cell receptor beta chains listed below, sequenced in a study of OX40 agonist ivuxolimab in advanced cancers. The protocol was immunoSEQ multiplex PCR, while the TCRdb copy is restricted to in-frame clones and leaves out a portion. The table shows 35,000 to 40,000 clones, with about nine tenths occurring only once. The sample consisted of CD4+ or CD8+ T cells sorted from blood, taken in a trial of the OX40 agonist ivuxolimab. The receptors stem from an adult with an advanced solid tumor such as melanoma, head and neck, liver or kidney cancer.

This sequence joins TRBV4-2 and TRBJ2-2, with 10 bases that match TRBD2. The CDR3 runs to 15 residues. Germline trimming cut 1 base from V and 6 bases from J; bases unmatched to any gene: 2. Germline lookup yields CDR1 LGHNA and CDR2 YNFKEQ. The CDR3, as DNA: TGTGCCAGCAGCCAAGGTCTAGCGGGAGCCGGGGAGCTGTTTTTT. It translates to CASSQGLAGAGELFF.

This chain uses TRBV2 with TRBJ1-1, with 7 bases matching TRBD1. Trimming at V came to 6 bases and at J to 7 bases, leaving 32 bases not matched to a gene. This CDR3 region has 21 residues. The germline V gene has CDR1 SNHLY and CDR2 FYNNEI. The CDR3 sequence is CASSHPYRGQPETGTSFEAFF. CDR3 nucleotide sequence: TGTGCCAGCAGCCATCCTTATAGGGGACAGCCCGAGACAGGAACTTCTTTTGAAGCTTTCTTT.

CDR3 protein: CASSPSWETGDTQYF. CDR3 DNA sequence: TGTGCCAGCAGCCCCTCGTGGGAGACGGGAGATACGCAGTATTTT. The chain couples TRBV5-6 to TRBJ2-3, with a tentative D call TRBD2 (5 bases). The CDR3 sequence is 15 residues long. Germline loops: CDR1 SGHDT, CDR2 YYEEEE. The germline V and J ends were trimmed by 4 bases and 5 bases, with 17 bases remaining between them.

The V gene is TRBV5-1, the J gene TRBJ1-1; D not certain. There are 16 residues in the CDR3. V was pared by 0 bases and J by 4 bases, with 16 bases between. Germline-derived CDR1 and CDR2 are SGHRS and YFSETQ. CDR3 amino acids: CASSLAVGAPGTEAFF. CDR3 coding DNA: TGCGCCAGCAGCTTGGCCGTGGGCGCGCCGGGCACTGAAGCTTTCTTT.

The V call is TRBV7-9, the J call TRBJ1-2, with 7 bases lining up with TRBD1. Germline CDR1 SEHNR, CDR2 FQNEAQ (reference sequence). The V segment lost 9 bases and the J segment 8 bases; nucleotides outside the gene matches: 6. CDR3 length equals 11 residues. The CDR3 reads CASTGDGGYTF. The CDR3 region has the DNA TGTGCCAGTACAGGGGACGGGGGCTACACCTTC.

This chain joins TRBV10-3 and TRBJ2-2, with 7 bases fitting TRBD1. The CDR3 has 16 amino acids. Trimming took 0 bases from V and 6 from J; bases not matched to a gene: 7. The germline CDR1 and CDR2 sequences are ENHRY and SYGVKD. The DNA for the CDR3 is TGTGCCATCAGTGAGTCGGAGGACAGGCGGGCCGGGGAGCTGTTTTTT. Translating gives CAISESEDRRAGELFF.

The genes are TRBV11-2 and TRBJ2-2; TRBD1 aligns across 10 bases. The CDR3 runs 16 residues. With V trimmed by 8 bases and J by 3 bases, 9 bases remained unmatched. The germline V gene has CDR1 SGHAT and CDR2 FQNNGV. The CDR3: CASRPGQGGYTGELFF. The CDR3, as DNA: TGTGCCAGCCGCCCCGGACAGGGGGGCTACACCGGGGAGCTGTTTTTT.

The V and J genes are TRBV4-1 and TRBJ2-1, with 10 bases identical to TRBD2. Germline lookup yields CDR1 MGHRA and CDR2 YSYEKL. The CDR3 has 15 amino acids. The V gene end was trimmed by 1 base and the J gene end by 8 bases; junction bases not matched to a gene: 5. In DNA, the CDR3 is TGCGCCAGCAGCCAAGTGAGCGGGGGGGGCGATGAGCAGTTCTTC. This codes for CASSQVSGGGDEQFF.

The chain joins TRBV12-2 to TRBJ2-3; the table gives TRBD1 as D, unverified against the DNA. TRBV12-2 is labeled a pseudogene. The CDR3 contains 16 residues. CDR3 sequence (DNA): TGTGCAAGTCGCTCGACTCGGGGACAGGGAACAGATACGCAGTATTTT. It codes for CASRSTRGQGTDTQYF.

This clone was picked up one time. The genes are TRBV19 and TRBJ2-1; 10 bases are shared with TRBD2. Germline assignment: CDR1 LNHDA and CDR2 SQIVND (reference sequence). There are 15 residues in the CDR3. The trim removed 7 bases at V and 1 base at J, leaving 4 bases unmatched. This CDR3 is CASTVAGGSYNEQFF. The CDR3 DNA sequence: TGTGCCAGTACGGTAGCGGGAGGTTCCTACAATGAGCAGTTCTTC.

V is TRBV19 and J is TRBJ2-1, with TRBD1 matching over 9 bases. V lost 6 bases, J lost 7 bases, and 7 bases stayed unmatched. CDR1 and CDR2 from the germline V gene are LNHDA and SQIVND (reference sequence). The CDR3 length is 14 residues. The CDR3 region has the DNA TGTGCCAGTAGGGAACAGGGGGCTGGGAATGAGCAGTTCTTC. Amino acid sequence: CASREQGAGNEQFF.

The chain carries TRBV11-2 and TRBJ2-2, with a tentative D call TRBD2 (6 bases). CDR1 is SGHAT, CDR2 FQNNGV, per germline. V was trimmed by 10 bases and J by 1 base, leaving 13 bases between them. This CDR3 has 14 residues. CDR3 bases: TGTGCCACCCCCGGGACTGTGAACACCGGGGAGCTGTTTTTT. Translating gives CATPGTVNTGELFF.

The CDR3 spells CASSGGTTSYEQYF. CDR3 DNA: TGTGCCAGCAGTGGCGGGACTACCTCCTACGAGCAGTACTTC. The chain links TRBV6-5 to TRBJ2-7, with 7 bases aligning to TRBD2. This CDR3 has 14 amino acids. Germline CDR1 reads MNHEY; CDR2 reads SVGAGI. V lost 5 bases to trimming and J lost 0 bases; unmatched junction nucleotides: 4.

The chain recombines TRBV19 with TRBJ2-3, with D possibly matching TRBD2 (5 bases). The ends were cut back, 6 bases at V and 5 bases at J, with 15 bases in the middle. The CDR3 loop spans 14 amino acids. From germline, CDR1 is LNHDA and CDR2 SQIVND (reference sequence). The DNA for the CDR3 is TGTGCCAGTAGAATGAGGCTAGCTGGAGATACGCAGTATTTT. Protein product: CASRMRLAGDTQYF.

The rearrangement joins TRBV4-1 to TRBJ2-7; D may be TRBD1 (6 bases). V lost 5 bases, J lost 5 bases, and 25 bases lay in between. The CDR3 is made up of 17 amino acids. Germline V gene data show CDR1 as MGHRA and CDR2 as YSYEKL. Here the CDR3 reads CASSSGTGQVNPNEQYF. For the CDR3, the DNA is TGCGCCAGCAGCTCTGGGACGGGACAAGTAAACCCGAACGAGCAGTACTTC.

The rearrangement uses TRBV7-9 and TRBJ2-5; 9 bases map to TRBD2. CDR3 length equals 15 residues. Per germline, CDR1 SEHNR and CDR2 FQNEAQ (reference sequence). Trimming took 7 bases from V and 5 from J; bases not matched to a gene: 11. The CDR3 sequence: CASTRGSGRRETQYF. In DNA form, the CDR3 reads TGTGCCAGCACCCGGGGAAGCGGGAGGAGGGAGACCCAGTACTTC. Full variable domain (missing parts from reference TRBV7-9 and TRBJ2-5): DTGVSQNPRHKITKRGQNVTFRCDPISEHNRLYWYRQTLGQGPEFLTYFQNEAQLEKSRLLSDRFSAERPKGSFSTLEIQRTEQGDSAMYLCASTRGSGRRETQYFGPGTRLLVL.

The rearrangement joins TRBV6-4 to TRBJ2-1, with D uncertain. V was clipped by 4 bases and J by 5 bases, with 9 bases between them. Germline V CDR1 and CDR2: MRHNA, SNTAGT. The CDR3 extends over 13 amino acids. The CDR3 DNA is TGTGCCAGCAGTGTGTGGAGCGACAATGAGCAGTTCTTC. This gives the protein CASSVWSDNEQFF.

The rearrangement uses TRBV6-1 and TRBJ2-4; D is ambiguous. The CDR3 is 14 residues long. The germline V and J ends were trimmed by 6 bases and 9 bases, with 18 bases remaining between them. The germline V gene encodes CDR1 MNHNS and CDR2 SASEGT. The CDR3 DNA follows: TGTGCCAGCAGAATCGAACTACCGAAAGGCATTCAGTACTTC. It encodes CASRIELPKGIQYF.

This chain uses TRBV20-1 with TRBJ2-2; no clear D. CDR3 length: 11 amino acids. Between the trimmed V and J ends, which lost 5 bases and 8 bases, there was a span of 9 bases. Germline lookup yields CDR1 DFQATT and CDR2 SNEGSKA (reference sequence). The CDR3, as DNA: TGCAGTGCTCCCCGGGTAGGGGAGCTGTTTTTT. Translation: CSAPRVGELFF.

A remark on this clone: The same CDR3 also results from other DNA sequences found in this sample. This chain links TRBV5-1 with TRBJ2-1, with 8 bases lining up with TRBD2. The germline V gene has CDR1 SGHRS and CDR2 YFSETQ. The trim removed 0 bases at V and 1 base at J, leaving 6 bases unmatched. The CDR3 length is 17 residues. The CDR3 reads CASSLEASGSSYNEQFF. As DNA, the CDR3 is TGCGCCAGCAGCTTGGAGGCTAGCGGGTCATCCTACAATGAGCAGTTCTTC.

The J gene is TRBJ2-2, the V gene TRBV6-6; no firm D call. The germline V and J ends were trimmed by 1 base and 3 bases, with 3 bases remaining between them. Germline CDR1 and CDR2: MNHNY and SVGAGI (reference sequence). This CDR3 has 13 residues. This CDR3 is CASSYLDTGELFF. CDR3 coding DNA: TGTGCCAGCAGTTACTTGGACACCGGGGAGCTGTTTTTT.

This clone is a singleton in its sample. V usage is TRBV5-6 and J usage is TRBJ1-2; the D is unclear. This CDR3 is 12 amino acids long. V lost 4 bases to trimming and J lost 2 bases, with 6 bases between them. CDR1 and CDR2 (germline): SGHDT, YYEEEE. The CDR3 region has the DNA TGTGCCAGCAGCATCCGAAACTATGGCTACACCTTC. Amino acids: CASSIRNYGYTF. The full variable domain, in which reference TRBV5-6 and TRBJ1-2 provide the parts outside the CDR3, is DAGVTQSPTHLIKTRGQQVTLRCSPKSGHDTVSWYQQALGQGPQFIFQYYEEEERQRGNFPDRFSGHQFPNYSSELNVNALLLGDSALYLCASSIRNYGYTFGSGTRLTVV.

The DNA for the CDR3 is TGCGCCAGCGGACGGACAGGGACTGGCTACACCTTC. Protein sequence: CASGRTGTGYTF. The rearrangement links TRBV5-1 to TRBJ1-2; 8 bases map to TRBD1. Germline-derived CDR1 and CDR2 are SGHRS and YFSETQ. The ends lost 7 bases at V and 7 bases at J; junction bases unmatched: 6. The CDR3 extends over 12 amino acids.

The rearrangement links TRBV5-1 to TRBJ2-3, with 8 nucleotides matching TRBD2. Germline trimming cut 3 bases from V and 6 bases from J; bases unmatched to any gene: 12. Germline CDR1 SGHRS, CDR2 YFSETQ. CDR3 length: 16 residues. In nucleotides, the CDR3 is TGCGCCAGCAGCTCGGGACTAGTCAACCCCACGGATACGCAGTATTTT. Translating gives CASSSGLVNPTDTQYF. Using reference TRBV5-1 and TRBJ2-3 for the parts outside the CDR3, the full variable domain is KAGVTQTPRYLIKTRGQQVTLSCSPISGHRSVSWYQQTPGQGLQFLFEYFSETQRNKGNFPGRFSGRQFSNSRSEMNVSTLELGDSALYLCASSSGLVNPTDTQYFGPGTRLTVL.

This clone has a single count. V is TRBV13 and J is TRBJ2-1; D ambiguous. The CDR3 runs 16 residues. V gave up 0 bases and J gave up 6 bases, with 15 bases separating them. Germline V gene data show CDR1 as PRHDT and CDR2 as FYEKMQ (reference sequence). In DNA form, the CDR3 reads TGTGCCAGCAGCTTAGGGGCCCAGTCTGAACGCAATGAGCAGTTCTTC. Amino acids: CASSLGAQSERNEQFF.

The rearrangement joins TRBV5-1 to TRBJ1-3; unclear D gene. Trimming shortened V by 1 base and J by 0 bases, and 8 bases separated the two germline ends. The CDR3 extends over 15 amino acids. The V gene's germline CDR1 is SGHRS and CDR2 YFSETQ. The CDR3 DNA reads as TGCGCCAGCAGCTTGAGCAGGAGCTCTGGAAACACCATATATTTT. Translating it yields CASSLSRSSGNTIYF.

The gene calls are TRBV7-9 and TRBJ2-1; no clear D gene. The CDR3 sequence is 14 residues long. The V and J ends lost 4 bases and 8 bases respectively, with 15 bases between them. Germline CDR1 and CDR2: SEHNR and FQNEAQ (reference sequence). The CDR3 region is CASSSSSLSHEQFF. The CDR3 nucleotides are TGTGCCAGCAGCTCTAGTTCTTTGTCGCATGAGCAGTTCTTC.

The genes are TRBV6-5 and TRBJ2-7, with D tentatively TRBD2 (5 bases). The CDR3 length is 13 residues. Per the germline V gene, CDR1 is MNHEY and CDR2 is SVGAGI. Trimming pared 6 bases from V and 3 bases from J, leaving 12 bases between. CDR3 sequence (DNA): TGTGCCAGCAGCACTCTCACTAGCTACGAGCAGTACGTC. The encoded protein is CASSTLTSYEQYV.

This chain uses TRBV7-2 with TRBJ2-7; possibly TRBD1 for D (6 bases). Germline values: CDR1 SGHTA, CDR2 FQGNSA. This CDR3 comprises 14 residues. V lost 5 bases and J lost 5, with 16 bases in between. The CDR3 DNA reads as TGTGCCAGCAGCGTAACACAGGGTGTAAACGAGCAGTACTTC. Protein product: CASSVTQGVNEQYF.

The CDR3 DNA is TGTGCCAGCAGCTTAGTCTTCCCCACAGATACGCAGTATTTT. Protein sequence: CASSLVFPTDTQYF. This chain links TRBV11-3 with TRBJ2-3; D uncertain. Between the trimmed V and J ends, which lost 1 base and 2 bases, there was a span of 7 bases. In germline, CDR1 is SGHNT, CDR2 YENEEA. This CDR3 has 14 residues.

The chain joins TRBV9 to TRBJ1-2, with no clear D. Trimming pared 0 bases from V and 5 bases from J, leaving 17 bases between. Germline V CDR1 and CDR2: SGDLS, YYNGEE. There are 16 residues in the CDR3. The CDR3: CASSVEMRSRPYGYTF. DNA of the CDR3: TGTGCCAGCAGCGTAGAGATGAGGTCTCGGCCTTATGGCTACACCTTC. The complete variable domain, with remaining parts taken from reference TRBV9 and TRBJ1-2, reads DSGVTQTPKHLITATGQRVTLRCSPRSGDLSVYWYQQSLDQGLQFLIQYYNGEERAKGNILERFSAQQFPDLHSELNLSSLELGDSALYFCASSVEMRSRPYGYTFGSGTRLTVV.